The clone carrying this T cell receptor (beta chain) has just a few counts. The data stem from a study of T-cell memory formation after mild COVID-19. Germline V lookup: CDR1 DFQATT, CDR2 SNEGSKA (reference sequence). The CDR3 consists of 14 residues. V was shortened by 6 bases and J by 4 bases, with 16 bases between the two germline ends. TCRdb itself ran the 5' RACE reads through MiXCR, one entry per CDR3 protein. The repertoire holds 250,000 to 300,000 distinct CDR3 sequences, 15% to 20% seen once, with roughly 24% in the top ten. This TCR derives from a man aged 18 to 30 who had mild COVID-19 (a few samples of this study predate the infection). Cell type and time point are not known. The sequenced sample consisted of PBMCs or a T cell subset sorted from them (not recorded which). The chain has TRBV20-1 and TRBJ1-3, with D perhaps TRBD1 (6 bases). The CDR3 DNA follows: TGCAGTGCGTCGGTCAGGGGAACAGGAAACACCATATATTTT. Translated, it gives CSASVRGTGNTIYF.